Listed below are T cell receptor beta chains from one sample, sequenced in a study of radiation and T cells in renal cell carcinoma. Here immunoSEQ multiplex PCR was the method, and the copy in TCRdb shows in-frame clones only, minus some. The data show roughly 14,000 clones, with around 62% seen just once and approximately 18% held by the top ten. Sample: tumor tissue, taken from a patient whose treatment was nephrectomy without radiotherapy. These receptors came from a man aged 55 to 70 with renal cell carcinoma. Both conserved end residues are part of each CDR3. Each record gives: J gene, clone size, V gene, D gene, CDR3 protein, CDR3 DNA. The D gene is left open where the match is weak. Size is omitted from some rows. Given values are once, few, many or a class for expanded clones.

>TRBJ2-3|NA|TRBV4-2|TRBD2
CASSQTGTNAGTTQYF
TGTGCCAGCAGCCAGACCGGGACTAATGCCGGCACTACGCAGTATTTT
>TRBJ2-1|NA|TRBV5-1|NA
CASSCPQFF
TGCGCCAGCAGCTGTCCCCAGTTCTTC
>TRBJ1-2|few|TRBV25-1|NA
CASSDNRARGSGYTF
TGTGCCAGCAGTGATAATCGTGCGCGTGGTTCTGGCTACACCTTC
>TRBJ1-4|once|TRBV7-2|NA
CASSLAGFSEKLFF
TGTGCCAGCAGCTTGGCGGGGTTTAGCGAAAAACTGTTTTTT
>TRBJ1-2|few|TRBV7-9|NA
CASSSTTGTAGYTF
TGTGCCAGCAGCTCTACCACAGGGACGGCTGGCTACACCTTC
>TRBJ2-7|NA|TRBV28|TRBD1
CASSFGPGTGGYEQYF
TGTGCCAGCAGTTTTGGTCCCGGGACAGGGGGCTACGAGCAGTACTTC
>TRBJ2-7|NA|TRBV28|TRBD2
CASSRLAGLYEQYF
TGTGCCAGCTCAAGACTAGCGGGACTCTACGAGCAGTACTTC
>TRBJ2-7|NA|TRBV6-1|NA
CASSLGRNSYEQYF
TGTGCCAGCAGCTTGGGACGGAACTCCTACGAGCAGTACTTC
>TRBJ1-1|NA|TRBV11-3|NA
CASSLEGAGNTEAFF
TGTGCCAGCAGCTTAGAAGGGGCGGGGAACACTGAAGCTTTCTTT
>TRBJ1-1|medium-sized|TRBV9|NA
CASSHTTGRGETEAFF
TGTGCCAGCAGCCACACTACAGGGAGGGGTGAGACTGAAGCTTTCTTT
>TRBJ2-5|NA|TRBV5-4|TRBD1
CASSSRGQGAGETQYF
TGTGCCAGCAGCTCGAGGGGACAGGGTGCGGGCGAGACCCAGTACTTC
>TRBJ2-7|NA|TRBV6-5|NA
CASSYSGGTSYEQYF
TGTGCCAGCAGTTACTCAGGCGGGACCTCCTACGAGCAGTACTTC
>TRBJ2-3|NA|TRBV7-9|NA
CASGSGIPDTQYF
TGTGCCAGCGGGTCGGGAATCCCAGATACGCAGTATTTT
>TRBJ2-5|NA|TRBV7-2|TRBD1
CASSWGQSQETQYF
TGTGCCAGCAGCTGGGGACAGAGCCAAGAGACCCAGTACTTC
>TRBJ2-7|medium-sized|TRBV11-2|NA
CASSLWSVEQYF
TGTGCCAGCAGCTTATGGAGCGTTGAGCAGTACTTC
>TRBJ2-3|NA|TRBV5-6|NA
CASSRDFASTDTQYF
TGTGCCAGCAGCCGGGACTTCGCTAGCACAGATACGCAGTATTTT
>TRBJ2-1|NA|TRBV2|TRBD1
CASILPGTDLSMQFF
TGTGCCAGCATTCTGCCCGGGACAGACCTGTCGATGCAGTTCTTC
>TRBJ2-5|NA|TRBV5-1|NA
CASSQTTSEGETQYF
TGCGCCAGCAGCCAAACGACTAGTGAGGGAGAGACCCAGTACTTC
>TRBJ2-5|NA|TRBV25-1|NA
CASSELVGGETQYF
TGTGCCAGCAGTGAGCTTGTGGGGGGAGAGACCCAGTACTTC
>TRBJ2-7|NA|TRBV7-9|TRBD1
CASSLTGEEQYF
TGTGCCAGCAGCTTGACAGGGGAAGAGCAGTACTTC
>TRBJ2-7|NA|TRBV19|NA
CASSGQIYEQYF
TGTGCCAGTAGTGGGCAGATCTACGAGCAGTACTTC
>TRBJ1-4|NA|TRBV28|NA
CASSFAGTTNEKLFF
TGTGCCAGCAGTTTTGCCGGGACAACTAATGAAAAACTGTTTTTT
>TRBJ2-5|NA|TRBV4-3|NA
CASSQDRRETQYF
TGCGCCAGCAGCCAAGATCGAAGGGAGACCCAGTACTTC
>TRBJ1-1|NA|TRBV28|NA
CAVPAGARNTEAFF
TGTGCCGTTCCTGCGGGGGCGCGGAACACTGAAGCTTTCTTT
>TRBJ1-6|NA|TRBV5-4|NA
CASSSARTQSYNSPLHF
TGTGCCAGCAGCTCCGCGCGGACCCAAAGCTATAATTCACCCCTCCACTTT